Below, one T cell receptor beta chain is given with its context. The data derive from a study of T cells expressing NK-cell markers. From germline, CDR1 is ENHRY and CDR2 SYGVKD. The length of the CDR3 is 15 residues. TCRdb processed the 5' RACE reads again and assigns one entry to each CDR3 protein, with no DNA. The sample totals 350,000 to 400,000 distinct CDR3 sequences. The rearrangement uses TRBV10-3 and TRBJ2-5. The sequence derives from a woman aged 45-65 years in good health. Sequenced: blood T cells: a sorted CD56 or NKG2C T cell subset, CD4+ or CD8+ T cells, or bulk PBMC T cells (not recorded which). This CDR3 is CAISEPEGYQETQYF.